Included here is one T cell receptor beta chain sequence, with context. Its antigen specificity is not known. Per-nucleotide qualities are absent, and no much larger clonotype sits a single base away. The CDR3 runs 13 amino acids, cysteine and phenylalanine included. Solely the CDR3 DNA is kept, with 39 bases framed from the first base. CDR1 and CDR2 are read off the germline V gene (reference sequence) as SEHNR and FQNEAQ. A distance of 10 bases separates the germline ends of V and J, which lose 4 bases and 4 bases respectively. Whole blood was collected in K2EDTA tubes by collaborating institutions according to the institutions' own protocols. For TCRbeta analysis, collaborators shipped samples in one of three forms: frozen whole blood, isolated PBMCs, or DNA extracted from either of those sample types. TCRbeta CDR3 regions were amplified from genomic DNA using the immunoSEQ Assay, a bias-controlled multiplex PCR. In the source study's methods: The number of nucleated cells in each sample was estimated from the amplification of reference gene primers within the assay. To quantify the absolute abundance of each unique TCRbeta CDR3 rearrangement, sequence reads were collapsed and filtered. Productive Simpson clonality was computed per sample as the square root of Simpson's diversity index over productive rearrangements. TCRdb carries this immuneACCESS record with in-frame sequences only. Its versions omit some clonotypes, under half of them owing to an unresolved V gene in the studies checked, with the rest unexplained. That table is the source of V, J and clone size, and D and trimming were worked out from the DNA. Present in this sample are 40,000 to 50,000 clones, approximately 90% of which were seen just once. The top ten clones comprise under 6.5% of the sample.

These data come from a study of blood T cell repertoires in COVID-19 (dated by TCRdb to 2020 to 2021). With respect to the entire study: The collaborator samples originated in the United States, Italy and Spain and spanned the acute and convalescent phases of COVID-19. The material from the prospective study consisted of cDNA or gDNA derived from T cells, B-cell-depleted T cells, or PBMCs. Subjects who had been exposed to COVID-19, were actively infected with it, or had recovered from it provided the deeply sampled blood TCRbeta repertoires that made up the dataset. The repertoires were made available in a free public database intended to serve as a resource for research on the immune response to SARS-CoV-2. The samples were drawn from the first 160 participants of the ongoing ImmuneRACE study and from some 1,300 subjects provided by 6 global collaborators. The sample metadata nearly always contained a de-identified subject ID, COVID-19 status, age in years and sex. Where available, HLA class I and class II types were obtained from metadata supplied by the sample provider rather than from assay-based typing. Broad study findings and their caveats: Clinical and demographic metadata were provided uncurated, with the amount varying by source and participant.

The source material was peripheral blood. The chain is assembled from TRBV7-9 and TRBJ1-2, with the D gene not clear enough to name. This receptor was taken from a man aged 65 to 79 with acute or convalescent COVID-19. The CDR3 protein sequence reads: CASSSSRGYGYTF. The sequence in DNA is TGTGCCAGCAGCTCCTCTCGAGGCTATGGCTACACCTTC.